The 23 T cell receptor beta chains below all came from one sample that was sequenced in a study of shared clonotypes between healthy human individuals. Some clones are missing from TCRdb's copy, which holds only in-frame ones; the method was immunoSEQ multiplex PCR. The sample holds 490,000 or so clones; less than 80% are singletons and the top ten take 12%. Sequences were obtained from PBMCs. The origin of the receptors is a woman in her thirties or forties in good health. Some clones in this sample may be carry-over from other donors' samples.

This clone was found once. This chain connects TRBV19 to TRBJ2-1; TRBD2 aligns across 13 bases. Germline CDR1 reads LNHDA; CDR2 reads SQIVND (reference sequence). Germline trimming cut 3 bases from V and 5 bases from J; bases unmatched to any gene: 7. The CDR3 runs 17 residues. The CDR3 here is CASSIYTSGRGDNEQFF. CDR3 nucleotides: TGTGCCAGTAGTATCTATACTAGCGGGAGGGGAGACAATGAGCAGTTCTTC.

This clone was observed a few times. The V and J genes are TRBV20-1 and TRBJ1-5; D possibly corresponds to TRBD1 (5 bases). Germline V gene sequence: CDR1 DFQATT, CDR2 SNEGSKA (reference sequence). Trimming cost V 4 bases and J 7 bases, with 8 bases left between them. The CDR3 is 11 residues long. The DNA of the CDR3 is TGCAGTGCTACCAAGGGGCAGCCCCAGCATTTT. Amino acids: CSATKGQPQHF.

The V call is TRBV19, the J call TRBJ1-2, with no clear D. CDR1 is LNHDA and CDR2 is SQIVND in the germline V gene (reference sequence). Trimming removed 5 bases from V and 6 bases from J, with 10 bases in between. The CDR3 consists of 12 residues. CDR3 region: CASSYTRNGYTF. DNA for the CDR3: TGTGCCAGTAGTTACACGAGAAATGGCTACACCTTC.

This clone was counted only a few times. The V gene is TRBV30, the J gene TRBJ2-2; no firm D call. The germline gives CDR1 GTSNPN, CDR2 SVGIG (reference sequence). Trimming shortened V by 3 bases and J by 4 bases, and 12 bases separated the two germline ends. This CDR3 is built from 14 residues. The CDR3 nucleotides read TGTGCCTGGAGGAGAGAAGGGCGCACCGGGGAGCTGTTTTTT. Translating gives CAWRREGRTGELFF.

V usage is TRBV27 and J usage is TRBJ2-7; no clear D. CDR3 length equals 13 residues. Germline CDR1 and CDR2: MNHEY and SMNVEV (reference sequence). The V end was cut by 3 bases, the J end by 2 bases, with 8 bases between. CDR3 nucleotide sequence: TGTGCCAGCAGTTTTACGATAGCCTACGAGCAGTACTTC. It translates to CASSFTIAYEQYF.

The chain combines TRBV29-1 with TRBJ1-5, with D possibly matching TRBD1 (6 bases). The CDR3 runs to 13 residues. V was cut by 5 bases and J by 1 base, with 9 bases left in between. In germline, CDR1 is SQVTM, CDR2 ANQGSEA. The CDR3 coding sequence is TGCAGCGTTCACGGACAGAGCAATCAGCCCCAGCATTTT. It translates to CSVHGQSNQPQHF.

This clone has just one count. The chain's CDR3 is CAGGTGGNQPQHF. For the CDR3, the DNA is TGTGCCGGGGGGACAGGGGGCAATCAGCCCCAGCATTTT. The gene calls are TRBV19 and TRBJ1-5; 10 bases fit TRBD1. After removal of 11 bases from V and 2 bases from J, the junction contained 3 bases not matched to a gene. This CDR3 has 13 residues. Looked up from germline, CDR1 is LNHDA and CDR2 is SQIVND (reference sequence).

The V call is TRBV28, the J call TRBJ2-7; D gene unclear. The CDR3 sequence is 13 residues long. V was pared by 6 bases and J by 8 bases, with 17 bases between. Per germline, CDR1 MDHEN and CDR2 SYDVKM. DNA for the CDR3: TGTGCCAGCAGGCCGCCCCCCACCGCCAAGCAGTACTTC. Amino acids: CASRPPPTAKQYF.

The chain recombines TRBV19 with TRBJ2-7; D possibly uses TRBD1 or TRBD2 (5 bases each). The CDR3 sequence is 14 residues long. Trimming took 3 bases from V and 4 from J, leaving 13 bases between them. Germline CDR1 is LNHDA and CDR2 is SQIVND (reference sequence). The CDR3 DNA follows: TGTGCCAGTAGTATCGCACGGGGCGGATACGAGCAGTACTTC. Translated, it gives CASSIARGGYEQYF.

This chain links TRBV6-5 with TRBJ1-2, with no clear D. Germline V gene data show CDR1 as MNHEY and CDR2 as SVGAGI. V lost 2 bases and J lost 2, with 9 bases in between. CDR3 length: 14 residues. In nucleotides, the CDR3 is TGTGCCAGCAGTTACAGGCCCTTAAACTATGGCTACACCTTC. The encoded protein is CASSYRPLNYGYTF.

The rearrangement links TRBV28 to TRBJ2-1, with 9 bases lining up with TRBD1. This CDR3 is built from 15 residues. V trimming: 8 bases; J trimming: 7 bases; junction bases outside the gene matches: 12. The V gene's germline CDR1 is MDHEN and CDR2 SYDVKM. The CDR3 nucleotides read TGTGCCAGCGGGTTCCGGGACAGGGTTAGGAATGAGCAGTTCTTC. It translates to CASGFRDRVRNEQFF.

The genes are TRBV7-2 and TRBJ2-1; D gene ambiguous. CDR3 size: 14 residues. Germline V gene lookup returns CDR1 SGHTA and CDR2 FQGNSA. V was shortened by 5 bases and J by 6 bases, with 14 bases between the two germline ends. The CDR3 DNA reads TGTGCCAGCAGCCTTATATCCGGGTCCAATGAGCAGTTCTTC. Translating it yields CASSLISGSNEQFF.

This chain uses TRBV14 with TRBJ2-5; D call uncertain. The CDR3 runs 16 residues. Trimming pared 3 bases from V and 5 bases from J, leaving 19 bases between. CDR1 SGHDN and CDR2 FVKESK come from the germline V gene. The CDR3 bases are TGTGCCAGCAGCCAGATTCGTACTGGGCCGATGGAGACCCAGTACTTC. The encoded protein is CASSQIRTGPMETQYF.

V usage is TRBV2 and J usage is TRBJ2-7; D might be TRBD2 (6 bases). The ends were cut back, 4 bases at V and 2 bases at J, with 18 bases in the middle. Germline CDR1 SNHLY, CDR2 FYNNEI. The CDR3 loop spans 16 amino acids. Here the CDR3 DNA reads TGTGCCAGCAGTGGCTCACCGGGGACTTCACCCTACGAGCAGTACTTC. This encodes CASSGSPGTSPYEQYF.

The chain combines TRBV19 with TRBJ2-1, with TRBD2 as a possible D gene (5 bases). The CDR3 contains 14 residues. Germline V gives CDR1 LNHDA, CDR2 SQIVND (reference sequence). The V end was cut by 5 bases, the J end by 7 bases, with 15 bases between. The DNA of the CDR3 is TGTGCCAGTAGTCATTTAACTAGGCCTAATGAGCAGTTCTTC. This gives the protein CASSHLTRPNEQFF.

The chain combines TRBV15 with TRBJ1-2; D gene ambiguous. Trimming shortened V by 4 bases and J by 0 bases, and 15 bases separated the two germline ends. This CDR3 region has 16 residues. Germline-derived CDR1 and CDR2 are LNHNV and YYDKDF (reference sequence). CDR3 sequence (DNA): TGTGCCACCAGCAACGGGGTCCGGCCAGCTAACTATGGCTACACCTTC. It encodes CATSNGVRPANYGYTF.

This clone came up a few times. The chain carries TRBV5-4 and TRBJ1-1; D gene ambiguous. The V gene lost 4 bases and the J gene lost 4 bases, with 14 bases spanning the gap. The CDR3 consists of 14 residues. The germline gives CDR1 SGHNT, CDR2 YYREEE (reference sequence). CDR3 loop: CASSLDNGGTEAFF. The CDR3 DNA follows: TGTGCCAGCAGCCTAGACAACGGCGGCACTGAAGCTTTCTTT.

CDR3 region: CASSPLAGSAYEQYF. The CDR3 DNA reads as TGTGCCAGCTCACCCTTAGCGGGGAGTGCCTACGAGCAGTACTTC. The chain recombines TRBV18 with TRBJ2-7, with 8 bases identical to TRBD2. The CDR3 is 15 residues long. Germline V gives CDR1 KGHSH, CDR2 LQKENI. V lost 3 bases to trimming and J lost 2 bases; unmatched junction nucleotides: 6.

V gene TRBV4-2 combines with J gene TRBJ1-4; D is perhaps TRBD1 (6 bases). The V gene lost 3 bases and the J gene lost 1 base, with 9 bases spanning the gap. Germline V CDR1 and CDR2: LGHNA, YNFKEQ. The CDR3 is 15 amino acids. CDR3 in amino acids: CASSQDRVTNEKLFF. CDR3 bases: TGTGCCAGCAGCCAGGACAGAGTAACTAATGAAAAACTGTTTTTT.

This chain links TRBV7-2 with TRBJ2-1; D is perhaps TRBD2 (5 bases). This CDR3 comprises 17 residues. V was clipped by 2 bases and J by 4 bases, with 18 bases between them. CDR1 is SGHTA and CDR2 is FQGNSA in the germline V gene. The CDR3 DNA follows: TGTGCCAGCAGCTTATATGCCTTAGAGCGGTCTTACAATGAGCAGTTCTTC. Amino acids: CASSLYALERSYNEQFF. Complete variable domain (other parts from reference TRBV7-2 and TRBJ2-1): GAGVSQSPSNKVTEKGKDVELRCDPISGHTALYWYRQSLGQGLEFLIYFQGNSAPDKSGLPSDRFSAERTGGSVSTLTIQRTQQEDSAVYLCASSLYALERSYNEQFFGPGTRLTVL.

The chain couples TRBV7-8 to TRBJ1-2; D is perhaps TRBD1 (5 bases). The CDR3 extends over 13 amino acids. Per germline, CDR1 SGHVS and CDR2 FQNEAQ. The V gene lost 5 bases and the J gene lost 4 bases, with 11 bases spanning the gap. In DNA, the CDR3 is TGTGCCAGCAGCCCCAGGGAAGGCTATGGCTACACCTTC. Amino acid sequence: CASSPREGYGYTF.

The CDR3 sequence is CAIRDSYDGYTF. CDR3 in DNA: TGTGCCATCCGGGACAGTTACGATGGCTACACCTTC. The chain employs TRBV7-8 and TRBJ1-2, with 7 bases fitting TRBD1. CDR3 length: 12 amino acids. The germline V gene has CDR1 SGHVS and CDR2 FQNEAQ. Trimming removed 10 bases from V and 6 bases from J; junction bases left unmatched: 8.

The gene calls are TRBV2 and TRBJ1-4; possibly TRBD1 for D (5 bases). V lost 7 bases and J lost 10, with 16 bases in between. Germline V gene lookup returns CDR1 SNHLY and CDR2 FYNNEI. The CDR3 has 13 residues. The CDR3, as DNA: TGTGCCAGCACTGGGGGAGTAGGTAGAAAACTGTTTTTT. Protein: CASTGGVGRKLFF. The full variable domain, rest sourced from reference TRBV2 and TRBJ1-4, is EPEVTQTPSHQVTQMGQEVILRCVPISNHLYFYWYRQILGQKVEFLVSFYNNEISEKSEIFDDQFSVERPDGSNFTLKIRSTKLEDSAMYFCASTGGVGRKLFFGSGTQLSVL.